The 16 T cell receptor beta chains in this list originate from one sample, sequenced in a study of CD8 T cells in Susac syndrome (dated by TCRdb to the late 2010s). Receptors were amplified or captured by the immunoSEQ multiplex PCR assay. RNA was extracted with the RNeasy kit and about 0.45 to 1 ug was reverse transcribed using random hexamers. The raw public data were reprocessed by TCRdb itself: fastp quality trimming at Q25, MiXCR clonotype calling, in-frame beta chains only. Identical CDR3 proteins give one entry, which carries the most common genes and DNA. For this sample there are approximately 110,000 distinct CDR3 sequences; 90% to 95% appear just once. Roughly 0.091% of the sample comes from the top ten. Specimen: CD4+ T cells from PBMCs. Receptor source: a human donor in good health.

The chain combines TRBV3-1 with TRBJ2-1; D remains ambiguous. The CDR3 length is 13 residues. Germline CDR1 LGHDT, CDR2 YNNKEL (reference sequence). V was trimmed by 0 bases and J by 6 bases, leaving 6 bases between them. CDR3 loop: CASSQEFFNEQFF. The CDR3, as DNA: TGTGCCAGCAGCCAAGAGTTCTTCAATGAGCAGTTCTTC.

This CDR3 reads CASSAGTPPYEQYF. CDR3 nucleotides: TGTGCCAGCAGTGCGGGGACCCCCCCGTACGAGCAGTACTTC. The V gene is TRBV6-1, the J gene TRBJ2-7; D possibly matches TRBD1 or TRBD2 (5 bases each). Germline-derived CDR1 and CDR2 are MNHNS and SASEGT. V shed 4 bases and J shed 4 bases, with 14 bases lying between them. The CDR3 spans 14 residues.

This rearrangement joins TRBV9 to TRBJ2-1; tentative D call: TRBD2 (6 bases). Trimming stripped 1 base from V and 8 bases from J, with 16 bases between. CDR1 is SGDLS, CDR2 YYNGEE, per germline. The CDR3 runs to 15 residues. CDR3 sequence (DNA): TGTGCCAGCAGCGTACAGGGACTGCGGCCGGATGAGCAGTTCTTC. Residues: CASSVQGLRPDEQFF.

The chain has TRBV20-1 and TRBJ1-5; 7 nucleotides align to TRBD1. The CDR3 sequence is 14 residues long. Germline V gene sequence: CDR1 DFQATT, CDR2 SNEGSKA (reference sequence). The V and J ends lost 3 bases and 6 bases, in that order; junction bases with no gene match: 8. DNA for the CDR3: TGCAGTGCTAGTAGGCAGGGGGGCATTCAGCCCCAGCATTTT. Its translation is CSASRQGGIQPQHF.

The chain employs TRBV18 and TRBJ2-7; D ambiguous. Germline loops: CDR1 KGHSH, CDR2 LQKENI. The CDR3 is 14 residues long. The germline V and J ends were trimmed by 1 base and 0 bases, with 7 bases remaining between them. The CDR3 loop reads CASSPRGTSYEQYF. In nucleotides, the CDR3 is TGTGCCAGCTCACCACGTGGAACCTCCTACGAGCAGTACTTC.

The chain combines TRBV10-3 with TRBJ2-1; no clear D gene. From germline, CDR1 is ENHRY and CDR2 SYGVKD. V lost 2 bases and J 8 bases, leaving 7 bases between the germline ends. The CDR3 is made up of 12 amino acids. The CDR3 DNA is TGTGCCATCAGTGAGCAGGAGTATGAGCAGTTCTTC. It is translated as CAISEQEYEQFF.

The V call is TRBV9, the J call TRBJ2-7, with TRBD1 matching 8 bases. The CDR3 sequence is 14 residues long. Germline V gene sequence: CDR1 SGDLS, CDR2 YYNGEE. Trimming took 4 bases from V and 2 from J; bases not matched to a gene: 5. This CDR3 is CASSPGQGAYEQYF. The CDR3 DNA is TGTGCCAGCAGCCCCGGACAGGGTGCCTACGAGCAGTACTTC.

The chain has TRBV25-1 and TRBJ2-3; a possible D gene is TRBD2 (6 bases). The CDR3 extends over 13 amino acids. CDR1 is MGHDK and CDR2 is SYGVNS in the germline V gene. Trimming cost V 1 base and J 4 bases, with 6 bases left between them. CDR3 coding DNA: TGTGCCAGCAGTGAATGGGAGGCAGATACGCAGTATTTT. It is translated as CASSEWEADTQYF.

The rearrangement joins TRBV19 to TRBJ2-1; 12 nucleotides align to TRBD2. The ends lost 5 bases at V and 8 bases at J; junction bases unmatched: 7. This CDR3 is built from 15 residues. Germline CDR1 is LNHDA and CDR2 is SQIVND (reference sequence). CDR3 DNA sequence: TGTGCCAGTAGTCCCAGACTAGCGGGAGTTCATGAGCAGTTCTTC. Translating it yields CASSPRLAGVHEQFF.

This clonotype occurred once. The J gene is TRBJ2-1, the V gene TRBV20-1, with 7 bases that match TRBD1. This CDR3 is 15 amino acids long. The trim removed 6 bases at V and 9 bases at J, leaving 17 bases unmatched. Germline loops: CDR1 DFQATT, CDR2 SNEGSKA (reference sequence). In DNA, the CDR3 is TGCAGTGCCAAAAGCCCAGGGGGTTTGTCCGTTGAGCAGTTCTTC. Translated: CSAKSPGGLSVEQFF.

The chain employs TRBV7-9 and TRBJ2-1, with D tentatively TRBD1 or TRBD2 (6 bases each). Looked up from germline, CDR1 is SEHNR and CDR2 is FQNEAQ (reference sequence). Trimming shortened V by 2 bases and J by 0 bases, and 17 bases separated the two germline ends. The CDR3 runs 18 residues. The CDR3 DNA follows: TGTGCCAGCAGCTTACAGTTCCAGGGGAGGACCTCCTACAATGAGCAGTTCTTC. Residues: CASSLQFQGRTSYNEQFF.

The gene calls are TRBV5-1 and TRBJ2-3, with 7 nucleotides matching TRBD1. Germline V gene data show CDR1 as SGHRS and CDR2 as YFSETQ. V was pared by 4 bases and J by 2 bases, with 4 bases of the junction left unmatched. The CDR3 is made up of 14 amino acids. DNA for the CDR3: TGCGCCAGCAGCCCGGGACAGAACACAGATACGCAGTATTTT. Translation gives CASSPGQNTDTQYF.

The CDR3 sequence: CASSPRLAGGKETQYF. In DNA, the CDR3 is TGTGCCAGCAGTCCTCGACTAGCGGGAGGAAAAGAGACCCAGTACTTC. The rearrangement joins TRBV5-4 to TRBJ2-5; the match to TRBD2 covers 13 bases. CDR3 length equals 16 residues. CDR1 and CDR2 from the germline V gene are SGHNT and YYREEE (reference sequence). V was pared by 5 bases and J by 3 bases, with 7 bases of the junction left unmatched.

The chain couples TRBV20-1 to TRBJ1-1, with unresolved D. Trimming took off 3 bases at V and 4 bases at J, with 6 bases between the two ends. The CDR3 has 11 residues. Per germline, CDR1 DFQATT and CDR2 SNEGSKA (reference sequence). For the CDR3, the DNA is TGCAGTGCTAGTCGGAGCACTGAAGCTTTCTTT. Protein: CSASRSTEAFF.

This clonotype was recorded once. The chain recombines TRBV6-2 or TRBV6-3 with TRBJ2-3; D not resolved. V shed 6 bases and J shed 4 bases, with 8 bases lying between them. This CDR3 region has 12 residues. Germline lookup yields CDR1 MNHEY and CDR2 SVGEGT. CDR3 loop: CASRLRSDTQYF. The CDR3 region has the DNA TGTGCCAGCAGACTCAGGTCAGATACGCAGTATTTT.

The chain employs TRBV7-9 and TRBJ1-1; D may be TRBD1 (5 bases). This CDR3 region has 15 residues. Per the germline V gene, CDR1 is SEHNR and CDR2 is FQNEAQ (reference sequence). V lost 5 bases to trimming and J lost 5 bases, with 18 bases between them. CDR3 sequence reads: CASSHWGPGETEAFF. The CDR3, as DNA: TGTGCCAGCAGCCACTGGGGACCCGGAGAAACTGAAGCTTTCTTT.